Following are 27 T cell receptor beta chains from one sample sequenced in a study of OX40 agonist ivuxolimab in advanced cancers. The library was generated by the immunoSEQ multiplex PCR assay. TCRdb stores this immuneACCESS table with in-frame sequences only. Part of the clones is absent; in the studies checked, under half of the shortfall reflects unresolved V genes, and no reason is known for the rest. This sample has 35,000 to 40,000 clones in its table, and around 82% of those were observed once. The top ten clones comprise under 2% of the sample. This specimen was CD4+ or CD8+ T cells sorted from blood, taken in a trial of the OX40 agonist ivuxolimab. The receptor source for this set is an adult with an advanced solid tumor such as melanoma, head and neck, liver or kidney cancer.

The V and J genes are TRBV7-2 and TRBJ1-4; 9 bases are shared with TRBD1. This CDR3 is built from 13 residues. Germline V gives CDR1 SGHTA, CDR2 FQGNSA. V was clipped by 5 bases and J by 7 bases; unmatched bases: 2. The CDR3 coding sequence is TGTGCCAGCAGCCGACAGGGGGGTGAAAAACTGTTTTTT. Translated, it gives CASSRQGGEKLFF.

V is TRBV5-6 and J is TRBJ1-2, with 7 bases fitting TRBD1. This CDR3 contains 14 residues. Germline CDR1 reads SGHDT; CDR2 reads YYEEEE. With 2 bases clipped from V and 3 bases from J, the junction kept 4 bases outside the gene matches. CDR3 in amino acids: CASSFPGQDYGYTF. CDR3 nucleotide sequence: TGTGCCAGCAGCTTCCCCGGACAGGACTATGGCTACACCTTC.

The V and J genes are TRBV18 and TRBJ2-5; D is possibly TRBD1 (6 bases). This CDR3 is 16 amino acids long. The germline gives CDR1 KGHSH, CDR2 LQKENI. V was cut by 1 base and J by 0 bases, with 12 bases left in between. The CDR3 spells CASSPQAGEHQETQYF. Written as DNA, the CDR3 is TGTGCCAGCTCACCACAGGCAGGGGAACACCAAGAGACCCAGTACTTC.

This sequence joins TRBV5-1 and TRBJ1-5; a weak D match, TRBD1 (6 bases). Germline CDR1 and CDR2: SGHRS and YFSETQ. This CDR3 has 16 amino acids. The V end was cut by 0 bases, the J end by 0 bases, with 10 bases between. The CDR3 reads CASSLEGGASNQPQHF. The CDR3 nucleotides are TGCGCCAGCAGCTTGGAAGGGGGAGCTAGCAATCAGCCCCAGCATTTT.

The V and J genes are TRBV5-6 and TRBJ1-3; D gene unclear. There are 14 residues in the CDR3. Trimming removed 2 bases from V and 4 bases from J, with 10 bases in between. In germline, CDR1 is SGHDT, CDR2 YYEEEE. The DNA of the CDR3 is TGTGCCAGCAGCTTAAGTGGTTTCGGAAACACCATATATTTT. Amino acid sequence: CASSLSGFGNTIYF.

V usage is TRBV19 and J usage is TRBJ1-2, with 10 bases matching TRBD1. V trimming: 4 bases; J trimming: 2 bases; junction bases outside the gene matches: 4. CDR1 LNHDA and CDR2 SQIVND come from the germline V gene (reference sequence). The CDR3 covers 15 residues. The CDR3 sequence is CASSTRQGANYGYTF. As DNA, the CDR3 is TGTGCCAGTAGTACTCGACAGGGGGCGAACTATGGCTACACCTTC.

The chain recombines TRBV7-2 with TRBJ2-3; 8 bases map to TRBD1. Germline CDR1 is SGHTA and CDR2 is FQGNSA. This CDR3 contains 15 residues. V shed 5 bases, J shed 3 bases, and the junction held 7 bases outside the gene matches. CDR3 nucleotides: TGTGCCAGCAGCCCAGGGGGCAAAAGGACAGATACGCAGTATTTT. This encodes CASSPGGKRTDTQYF.

V usage is TRBV30 and J usage is TRBJ2-7; D gene unclear. The CDR3 has 12 residues. Germline values: CDR1 GTSNPN, CDR2 SVGIG (reference sequence). V was cut by 1 base and J by 4 bases, with 8 bases left in between. CDR3 DNA sequence: TGTGCCTGGAGTGCGCTACAGTACGAGCAGTACTTC. Encoded protein: CAWSALQYEQYF.

CDR3 bases: TGTGCCAGCAGACCCACCGGACTGGTCTATGGCTACACCTTC. Its translation: CASRPTGLVYGYTF. The rearrangement links TRBV11-2 to TRBJ1-2; D is uncertain. The germline gives CDR1 SGHAT, CDR2 FQNNGV. V was cut by 6 bases and J by 4 bases, with 15 bases left in between. This CDR3 region has 14 residues.

The J gene is TRBJ1-6, the V gene TRBV6-1; TRBD1 might be the D (6 bases). Trimming left V 3 bases short and J 6 bases short, with 12 bases between. CDR3 length equals 15 residues. Germline V gene sequence: CDR1 MNHNS, CDR2 SASEGT. CDR3 DNA sequence: TGTGCCAGCAGTGAGAGGGGGGACGGTAATTCACCCCTCCACTTT. Translating it yields CASSERGDGNSPLHF.

The chain carries TRBV5-6 and TRBJ1-4; D is undetermined. Between the trimmed V and J ends, which lost 2 bases and 0 bases, there was a span of 8 bases. Germline CDR1 and CDR2: SGHDT and YYEEEE. The CDR3 consists of 15 residues. CDR3 DNA sequence: TGTGCCAGCAGCTTACTTCAGACAACTAATGAAAAACTGTTTTTT. This sequence encodes CASSLLQTTNEKLFF.

V gene TRBV2 combines with J gene TRBJ2-5; D remains unclear. The CDR3 runs to 12 residues. Germline-derived CDR1 and CDR2 are SNHLY and FYNNEI. V dropped 1 base and J dropped 5 bases, with 5 bases sitting between them. CDR3 coding DNA: TGTGCCAGCAGTGAAGAGAGTGAGACCCAGTACTTC. Translation gives CASSEESETQYF.

This chain connects TRBV5-1 to TRBJ2-3; D is unresolved. Trimming took off 1 base at V and 6 bases at J, with 3 bases between the two ends. This CDR3 spans 11 amino acids. From germline, CDR1 is SGHRS and CDR2 YFSETQ. The chain's CDR3 is CASSLRDTQYF. The CDR3 DNA sequence: TGCGCCAGCAGCTTGAGGGATACGCAGTATTTT. The variable domain in full, completed from reference TRBV5-1 and TRBJ2-3, reads KAGVTQTPRYLIKTRGQQVTLSCSPISGHRSVSWYQQTPGQGLQFLFEYFSETQRNKGNFPGRFSGRQFSNSRSEMNVSTLELGDSALYLCASSLRDTQYFGPGTRLTVL.

The CDR3 region is CASIPAGTGTGELFF. The DNA of the CDR3 is TGCGCCAGCATCCCAGCGGGGACGGGGACCGGGGAGCTGTTTTTT. This sequence joins TRBV5-1 and TRBJ2-2, with 7 bases aligning to TRBD2. CDR1 is SGHRS, CDR2 YFSETQ, per germline. The V gene end was trimmed by 6 bases and the J gene end by 5 bases; junction bases not matched to a gene: 10. The CDR3 spans 15 residues. The full variable domain, rest sourced from reference TRBV5-1 and TRBJ2-2, is KAGVTQTPRYLIKTRGQQVTLSCSPISGHRSVSWYQQTPGQGLQFLFEYFSETQRNKGNFPGRFSGRQFSNSRSEMNVSTLELGDSALYLCASIPAGTGTGELFFGEGSRLTVL.

The chain uses TRBV4-3 and TRBJ1-1; no clear D gene. Germline assignment: CDR1 LGHNA and CDR2 YSLEER. CDR3 size: 15 residues. Trimming cost V 1 base and J 3 bases, with 12 bases left between them. The CDR3 nucleotides are TGCGCCAGCAGCCAAGCCCTGGGATTGGACACTGAAGCTTTCTTT. Residues: CASSQALGLDTEAFF.

This clone has a single count. This chain uses TRBV30 with TRBJ1-6, with D perhaps TRBD1 (5 bases). The CDR3 has 13 amino acids. From germline, CDR1 is GTSNPN and CDR2 SVGIG (reference sequence). The V end was cut by 4 bases, the J end by 5 bases, with 9 bases between. The DNA of the CDR3 is TGTGCCTGGAATCAGGGTAATAATTCACCCCTCCACTTT. Translated, it gives CAWNQGNNSPLHF.

This clone has just one count. J is TRBJ1-1 and V is TRBV10-2; possible D gene TRBD1, 5 bases. Trimming took 8 bases from V and 1 from J, leaving 5 bases between them. The CDR3 loop spans 11 amino acids. Per germline, CDR1 WSHSY and CDR2 SAAADI. The CDR3 bases are TGCGCCAGCGGGGGGAACACTGAAGCTTTCTTT. Protein product: CASGGNTEAFF.

The V call is TRBV25-1, the J call TRBJ2-6, with no clear D. The CDR3 loop spans 14 amino acids. Per the germline V gene, CDR1 is MGHDK and CDR2 is SYGVNS. Trimming stripped 5 bases from V and 4 bases from J, with 9 bases between. The CDR3 DNA reads as TGTGCCAGCAGTCCGCAGGTCGGGGCCAACGTCCTGACTTTC. Encoded protein: CASSPQVGANVLTF.

In this sample, this clone turned up once. The V gene is TRBV5-4, the J gene TRBJ1-4; TRBD1 aligns across 7 bases. This CDR3 has 14 residues. The J segment lost 8 bases and the V segment lost 4 bases, leaving 8 bases of the junction unmatched. Germline V lookup: CDR1 SGHNT, CDR2 YYREEE (reference sequence). In DNA form, the CDR3 reads TGTGCCAGCAGCCTTATGACAGGGAGCGAAAAACTGTTTTTT. This codes for CASSLMTGSEKLFF.

This chain joins TRBV11-3 and TRBJ2-1; possible D gene TRBD2, 5 bases. There are 12 residues in the CDR3. CDR1 is SGHNT and CDR2 is YENEEA in the germline V gene. V lost 5 bases to trimming and J lost 9 bases, with 11 bases between them. The CDR3 DNA is TGTGCCAGCAGCAAGGACTTTAGTGAGCAGTTCTTC. Translation gives CASSKDFSEQFF. The variable domain in full, completed from reference TRBV11-3 and TRBJ2-1, reads EAGVVQSPRYKIIEKKQPVAFWCNPISGHNTLYWYLQNLGQGPELLIRYENEEAVDDSQLPKDRFSAERLKGVDSTLKIQPAELGDSAVYLCASSKDFSEQFFGPGTRLTVL.

This chain links TRBV29-1 with TRBJ1-2; 10 positions match TRBD1. In germline, CDR1 is SQVTM, CDR2 ANQGSEA. V was pared by 7 bases and J by 8 bases, with 4 bases of the junction left unmatched. The CDR3 is 11 residues long. In DNA, the CDR3 is TGCAGCGCCGGACAGGGGGACGGCTACACCTTC. It specifies CSAGQGDGYTF.

The count of this clone is one. The CDR3 bases are TGTGCCAGCAGCTTGGGACACCGTAACACCGGGGAGCTGTTTTTT. Its translation is CASSLGHRNTGELFF. The chain carries TRBV5-5 and TRBJ2-2; unclear D gene. Deletions cut 0 bases from V and 2 bases from J, with 8 bases between. Germline V lookup: CDR1 SGHKS, CDR2 YYEKEE (reference sequence). The CDR3 has 15 amino acids.

The chain uses TRBV6-5 and TRBJ2-7; D not certain. This CDR3 contains 11 residues. The germline V gene encodes CDR1 MNHEY and CDR2 SVGAGI. V was pared by 6 bases and J by 7 bases, with 10 bases between. CDR3 amino acids: CASSLLGEQYF. The CDR3 DNA follows: TGTGCCAGCAGCCTTTTGGGGGAGCAGTACTTC.

The chain is built from TRBV10-2 and TRBJ2-1; D call uncertain. Germline V lookup: CDR1 WSHSY, CDR2 SAAADI. The CDR3 has 13 amino acids. With 9 bases removed from V and 0 bases from J, the gap between germline ends came to 9 bases. This CDR3 reads CASVQSSYNEQFF. The CDR3 nucleotides are TGCGCCAGTGTACAGAGCTCCTACAATGAGCAGTTCTTC.

The table lists this clone with a count of one. The chain joins TRBV18 to TRBJ1-2, with a possible D match to TRBD1 (6 bases). This CDR3 has 16 residues. The ends were cut back, 4 bases at V and 0 bases at J, with 15 bases in the middle. Germline CDR1 KGHSH, CDR2 LQKENI. The CDR3 DNA reads as TGTGCCAGCTCACAGTTCATGGACAGCACTAACTATGGCTACACCTTC. Translation: CASSQFMDSTNYGYTF.

This clone was recorded a few times. The CDR3: CASSLRTAGTSSYNSPLHF. The CDR3 DNA reads TGTGCCAGCAGCTTAAGGACAGCGGGAACGAGCTCCTATAATTCACCCCTCCACTTT. The V call is TRBV7-9, the J call TRBJ1-6; D may be TRBD1 (6 bases). V lost 2 bases to trimming and J lost 0 bases, with 17 bases between them. CDR1 is SEHNR and CDR2 is FQNEAQ in the germline V gene (reference sequence). The CDR3 spans 19 residues.

The V and J genes are TRBV2 and TRBJ1-2, with 10 bases aligning to TRBD1. The germline V gene encodes CDR1 SNHLY and CDR2 FYNNEI. The CDR3 runs 14 residues. J was trimmed by 4 bases and V by 6 bases; bases with no gene match: 5. CDR3: CASSLDRGPYGYTF. The CDR3 DNA follows: TGTGCCAGCAGCCTAGACAGGGGGCCCTATGGCTACACCTTC. Full variable domain (missing parts from reference TRBV2 and TRBJ1-2): EPEVTQTPSHQVTQMGQEVILRCVPISNHLYFYWYRQILGQKVEFLVSFYNNEISEKSEIFDDQFSVERPDGSNFTLKIRSTKLEDSAMYFCASSLDRGPYGYTFGSGTRLTVV.